Following are 11 T cell receptor beta chains from one sample sequenced in a study of T cells expressing NK-cell markers. For each CDR3 protein, TCRdb gives one entry from its re-call of the 5' RACE reads, without DNA. The sample includes approximately 150,000 distinct CDR3 sequences. The sequencing sample was made of blood T cells: a sorted CD56 or NKG2C T cell subset, CD4+ or CD8+ T cells, or bulk PBMC T cells (not recorded which). The source of these receptors is a man between 18 and 35 years old in good health.

The chain is built from TRBV5-1 and TRBJ2-3. Per the germline V gene, CDR1 is SGHRS and CDR2 is YFSETQ. The CDR3 loop spans 11 amino acids. The CDR3 protein is CASSLGDTQYF.

The chain couples TRBV19 to TRBJ2-2. Per germline, CDR1 LNHDA and CDR2 SQIVND (reference sequence). The CDR3 length is 13 residues. The CDR3: CASSLQDTGELFF.

This rearrangement joins TRBV30 to TRBJ1-5. From germline, CDR1 is GTSNPN and CDR2 SVGIG (reference sequence). The CDR3 is 14 residues long. The CDR3 protein is CAWSARQVNQPQHF.

The chain joins TRBV6-6 to TRBJ2-5; TCRdb's D call of TRBD2 is untestable without DNA. Germline V gene data show CDR1 as MNHNY and CDR2 as SVGAGI (reference sequence). The CDR3 is 13 amino acids. The chain's CDR3 is CASRGLAGETQYF.

V is TRBV6-1 and J is TRBJ2-5. The CDR3 length is 14 residues. Germline values: CDR1 MNHNS, CDR2 SASEGT. The CDR3 protein is CASSPNGDQETQYF.

CDR3 residues: CASSISDSAGELFF. The rearrangement uses TRBV19 and TRBJ2-2. There are 14 residues in the CDR3. Germline lookup yields CDR1 LNHDA and CDR2 SQIVND (reference sequence).

The chain recombines TRBV24-1 with TRBJ2-2; the D call of TRBD1 rests on TCRdb alone, since no DNA is present to check it. The CDR3 totals 19 residues. Germline CDR1 and CDR2: KGHDR and SFDVKD. CDR3 residues: CATSDITGGEPVNTGELFF.

J is TRBJ2-7 and V is TRBV10-2. The CDR3 length is 13 residues. Germline V gene sequence: CDR1 WSHSY, CDR2 SAAADI. The CDR3 sequence: CASSEPTSTEQYF.

The V and J genes are TRBV2 and TRBJ2-3; checking the TCRdb D call of TRBD2 is not possible without DNA. The CDR3 has 17 residues. The germline V gene encodes CDR1 SNHLY and CDR2 FYNNEI. The CDR3 loop is CASSKTTSGSNGDTQYF.

This chain uses TRBV4-1 with TRBJ1-1; TCRdb gives TRBD1 as the D gene, but with no DNA this cannot be confirmed. This CDR3 has 15 residues. Germline loops: CDR1 MGHRA, CDR2 YSYEKL. The chain's CDR3 is CASSSLQGLNTEAFF.

The chain employs TRBV20-1 and TRBJ2-5; TCRdb indicates TRBD2, and absent DNA this call remains unverified. The CDR3 has 17 amino acids. CDR1 and CDR2 from the germline V gene are DFQATT and SNEGSKA (reference sequence). The CDR3 loop is CSARRTSGREYQETQYF.